Reported below is one T cell receptor beta chain. No antigen is known for it. This entry is derived from a study of T cell responses to AZD1222 COVID-19 vaccine. General study findings and limits: CD4 TCRs associated with vaccination spanned spike, dominating at 160-218 and 743-854.

The data were produced by immunoSEQ multiplex PCR, yet TCRdb's version contains in-frame clones alone and is incomplete. The sample shows about 190,000 clones, approximately 94% of them seen only once. This CDR3 is built from 14 residues. Germline loops: CDR1 LNHDA, CDR2 SQIVND (reference sequence). V was trimmed by 7 bases and J by 0 bases, leaving 7 bases between them. The sequence came from an adult in good health. This chain connects TRBV19 to TRBJ1-6; no definite D call. The source was peripheral blood, collected on day 0 of AZD1222 vaccination. CDR3 DNA: TGTGCCAGTATGGCAAGCTCCTATAATTCACCCCTCCACTTT. Amino acid sequence: CASMASSYNSPLHF.